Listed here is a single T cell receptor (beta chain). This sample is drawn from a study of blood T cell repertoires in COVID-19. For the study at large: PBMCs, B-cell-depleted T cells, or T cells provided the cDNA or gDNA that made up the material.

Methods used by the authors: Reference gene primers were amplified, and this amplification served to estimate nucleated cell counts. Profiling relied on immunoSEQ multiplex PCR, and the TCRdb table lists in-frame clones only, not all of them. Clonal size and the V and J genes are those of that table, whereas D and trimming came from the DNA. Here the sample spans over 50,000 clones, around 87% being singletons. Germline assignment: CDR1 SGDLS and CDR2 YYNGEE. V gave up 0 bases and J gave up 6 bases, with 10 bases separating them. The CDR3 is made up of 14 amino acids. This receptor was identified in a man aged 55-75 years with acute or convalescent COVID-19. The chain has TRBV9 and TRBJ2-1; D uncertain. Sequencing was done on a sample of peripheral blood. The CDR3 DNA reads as TGTGCCAGCAGCGTAGGCTCTAGTATCAATGAGCAGTTCTTC. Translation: CASSVGSSINEQFF. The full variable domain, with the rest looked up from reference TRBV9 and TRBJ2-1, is DSGVTQTPKHLITATGQRVTLRCSPRSGDLSVYWYQQSLDQGLQFLIQYYNGEERAKGNILERFSAQQFPDLHSELNLSSLELGDSALYFCASSVGSSINEQFFGPGTRLTVL.